This T cell receptor (beta chain) stems from a study of early T cells in non-severe SARS-CoV-2 infection. Study-wide results and limits: A preference for anti-spike CD8 responses marked VDJdb matching, which missed private and CD4 specificities.

As part of library construction, unique molecular identifiers were attached to individual cDNA molecules. Via MiXCR, TCRdb re-called the 5' RACE reads, giving one row per CDR3 protein. Among 60,000 or so distinct CDR3 sequences listed, about an eighth were seen once. In germline, CDR1 is SGHRS, CDR2 YFSETQ. The length of the CDR3 is 15 residues. With 4 bases clipped from V and 3 bases from J, the junction kept 9 bases outside the gene matches. With regard to this clonotype: Its antigen is still unknown.

The sequenced material came from whole blood. This clonotype was obtained from an adult who was a healthcare worker with PCR-confirmed SARS-CoV-2 infection or an uninfected control (not recorded which). The chain has TRBV5-1 and TRBJ2-7; 8 nucleotides agree with TRBD2. The CDR3 protein is CASSPQSGGNYEQYF. CDR3 DNA: TGCGCCAGCAGCCCGCAAAGCGGGGGCAACTACGAGCAGTACTTC.